A selection of T cell receptor beta chains follows, all from one sample in a study of human T cells and chemical hapten exposure. TCRdb re-derived calls from the RACE reads in MiXCR, one entry per CDR3 protein. The sample lists 300,000 to 450,000 distinct CDR3 sequences, about 5.4% occurring once. The specimen was whole blood, collected in connection with sensitization to the hapten diphenylcyclopropenone (DPC). Receptors were obtained from a woman under 30 with alopecia areata. Some clones in this sample may be carry-over from other donors' samples. CDR3s leave out the opening cysteine and the closing phenylalanine or tryptophan. The order of the fields is J gene, V gene, CDR3 protein.

J gene: TRBJ2-7
V gene: TRBV7-2
CDR3 protein: ASSFSSGDFYEQY

J gene: TRBJ1-1
V gene: TRBV6-2/TRBV6-3
CDR3 protein: ASTEANTEAF

J gene: TRBJ2-2
V gene: TRBV7-3
CDR3 protein: ASSPGIAGGGRTGELF

J gene: TRBJ2-3
V gene: TRBV4-3
CDR3 protein: ASSQVTKADTQY

J gene: TRBJ1-2
V gene: TRBV7-3
CDR3 protein: ASSLNPDLKEGYT

J gene: TRBJ2-1
V gene: TRBV5-1
CDR3 protein: ASSSRSSSYNEQF

J gene: TRBJ1-6
V gene: TRBV5-4
CDR3 protein: ASSSGTAANSPLH

J gene: TRBJ2-6
V gene: TRBV4-1
CDR3 protein: ASSIGPARSGANVLT

J gene: TRBJ2-3
V gene: TRBV7-9
CDR3 protein: ASSKNAAGRYTDTQY

J gene: TRBJ2-7
V gene: TRBV12-3/TRBV12-4
CDR3 protein: ASSEGYPYEQY

J gene: TRBJ2-3
V gene: TRBV20-1
CDR3 protein: SARDPLAVTDTQY

J gene: TRBJ1-1
V gene: TRBV7-2
CDR3 protein: ASSLIRVLRNTEAF

J gene: TRBJ1-5
V gene: TRBV20-1
CDR3 protein: SARDLTANQPQH

J gene: TRBJ1-1
V gene: TRBV20-1
CDR3 protein: SASYRGGTEAF

J gene: TRBJ1-1
V gene: TRBV28
CDR3 protein: ASTSNRGMNTEAF

J gene: TRBJ1-2
V gene: TRBV6-5
CDR3 protein: ASSYRGAHGYT

J gene: TRBJ2-1
V gene: TRBV7-9
CDR3 protein: ASSLTSSYEQF

J gene: TRBJ1-4
V gene: TRBV5-5
CDR3 protein: ASSGQGGQKLF

J gene: TRBJ2-7
V gene: TRBV20-1
CDR3 protein: SAAPLDVGPYEQY

J gene: TRBJ2-1
V gene: TRBV15
CDR3 protein: ATSRLSRGLSNEQF

J gene: TRBJ1-4
V gene: TRBV5-1
CDR3 protein: ASTATALNEKLF

J gene: TRBJ1-2
V gene: TRBV2
CDR3 protein: ASNGPSINYGYT

J gene: TRBJ2-1
V gene: TRBV12-3/TRBV12-4
CDR3 protein: ASSYHALLAGGPFYNEQF

J gene: TRBJ1-1
V gene: TRBV7-8
CDR3 protein: ASSTRGTRNTEAF

J gene: TRBJ2-7
V gene: TRBV6-5
CDR3 protein: ASSYGGFRSSYEQY

J gene: TRBJ2-5
V gene: TRBV29-1
CDR3 protein: SVEGGRGQTQY

J gene: TRBJ2-7
V gene: TRBV7-2
CDR3 protein: ASSFQTPAGFSYEQY

J gene: TRBJ1-5
V gene: TRBV25-1
CDR3 protein: ASSEGWDNQPQH

J gene: TRBJ1-1
V gene: TRBV12-3/TRBV12-4
CDR3 protein: ASRLGSEAF

J gene: TRBJ1-1
V gene: TRBV4-2
CDR3 protein: ASSQQGRSMNTEAF

J gene: TRBJ1-6
V gene: TRBV5-1
CDR3 protein: ASSLQGAVISPLH

J gene: TRBJ2-6
V gene: TRBV7-9
CDR3 protein: ASSLGVLT

J gene: TRBJ1-2
V gene: TRBV20-1
CDR3 protein: SARDSGVNNYGYT

J gene: TRBJ2-3
V gene: TRBV6-4
CDR3 protein: ASSASSGHTDTQY

J gene: TRBJ2-1
V gene: TRBV29-1
CDR3 protein: SVPTGLASNNEQF

J gene: TRBJ1-1
V gene: TRBV3-1
CDR3 protein: ASSQDQTGRGAEAF

J gene: TRBJ1-3
V gene: TRBV7-2
CDR3 protein: ASSQSGGVRNTIY

J gene: TRBJ1-1
V gene: TRBV6-5
CDR3 protein: ASREANTEAF

J gene: TRBJ1-2
V gene: TRBV7-9
CDR3 protein: ASSDPGRAPTYGYT

J gene: TRBJ1-5
V gene: TRBV2
CDR3 protein: ASRGQGNQPQH

J gene: TRBJ2-7
V gene: TRBV5-5
CDR3 protein: ASSPGQALYYEQY

J gene: TRBJ1-1
V gene: TRBV6-1
CDR3 protein: ASTPTPGASKTENTEAF

J gene: TRBJ2-7
V gene: TRBV3-1
CDR3 protein: ASSQGDRGYAEQY

J gene: TRBJ1-1
V gene: TRBV5-1
CDR3 protein: ASSSLTGETEAF

J gene: TRBJ2-7
V gene: TRBV7-8
CDR3 protein: ASSSPDAYEQY

J gene: TRBJ1-2
V gene: TRBV27
CDR3 protein: ASSLSPTGTGGYT

J gene: TRBJ1-1
V gene: TRBV28
CDR3 protein: ASTSLSGTGGVWSTEAF

J gene: TRBJ1-5
V gene: TRBV12-3/TRBV12-4
CDR3 protein: ASTSSRANQPQH

J gene: TRBJ2-7
V gene: TRBV29-1
CDR3 protein: SARGTIDYEQY

J gene: TRBJ2-2
V gene: TRBV29-1
CDR3 protein: SVEGQTNTGELF

J gene: TRBJ2-6
V gene: TRBV7-2
CDR3 protein: ASSPMTQLLWANVLT

J gene: TRBJ2-7
V gene: TRBV29-1
CDR3 protein: SVLPGELNEQY

J gene: TRBJ1-5
V gene: TRBV28
CDR3 protein: ASSYTGFSNQPQH